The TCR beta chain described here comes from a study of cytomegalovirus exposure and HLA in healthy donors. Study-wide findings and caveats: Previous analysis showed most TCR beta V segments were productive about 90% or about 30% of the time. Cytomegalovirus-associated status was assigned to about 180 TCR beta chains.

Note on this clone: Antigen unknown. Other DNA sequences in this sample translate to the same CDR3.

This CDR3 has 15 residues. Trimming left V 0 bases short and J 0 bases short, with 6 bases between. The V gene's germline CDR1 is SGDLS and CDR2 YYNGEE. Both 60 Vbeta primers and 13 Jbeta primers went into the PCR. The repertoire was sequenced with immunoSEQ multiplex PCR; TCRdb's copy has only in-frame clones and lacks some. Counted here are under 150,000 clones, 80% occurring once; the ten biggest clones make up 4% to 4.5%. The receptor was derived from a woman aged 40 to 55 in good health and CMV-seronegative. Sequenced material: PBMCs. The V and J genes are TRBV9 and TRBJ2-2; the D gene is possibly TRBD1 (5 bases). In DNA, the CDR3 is TGTGCCAGCAGCGTAGAAGGGGCGAACACCGGGGAGCTGTTTTTT. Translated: CASSVEGANTGELFF. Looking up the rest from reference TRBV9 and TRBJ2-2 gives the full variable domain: DSGVTQTPKHLITATGQRVTLRCSPRSGDLSVYWYQQSLDQGLQFLIQYYNGEERAKGNILERFSAQQFPDLHSELNLSSLELGDSALYFCASSVEGANTGELFFGEGSRLTVL.